This TCR beta chain was retrieved from a study of T cell responses to AZD1222 COVID-19 vaccine. A remark on this clone: The antigen is not known.

This table comes from immunoSEQ multiplex PCR, and its TCRdb copy is limited to in-frame clones, with some not included. The sample includes around 19,000 clones, about 90% of them seen just once. Findings and limits, study-wide: Nearly half of spike-specific TCRs reportedly target unmutated variant regions. A mostly white British donor set with more females was recruited, and clonal diversity was possibly underestimated. The study found vaccine-associated CD4 TCRs spanning spike, dominant at 160-218 and 743-854.

This clonotype was obtained from an adult who received the AZD1222 COVID-19 vaccine. This material consisted of peripheral blood, taken 28 days after the second AZD1222 dose.

The CDR3 protein is CASSNPGQGGETQYF. The CDR3 bases are TGTGCCAGTAGCAACCCGGGACAGGGGGGCGAGACCCAGTACTTC. The chain couples TRBV19 to TRBJ2-5, with TRBD1 matching over 11 bases. J was trimmed by 5 bases and V by 6 bases; bases with no gene match: 8. Germline assignment: CDR1 LNHDA and CDR2 SQIVND (reference sequence). The CDR3 has 15 residues. Full variable domain (remainder filled in from reference TRBV19 and TRBJ2-5): DGGITQSPKYLFRKEGQNVTLSCEQNLNHDAMYWYRQDPGQGLRLIYYSQIVNDFQKGDIAEGYSVSREKKESFPLTVTSAQKNPTAFYLCASSNPGQGGETQYFGPGTRLLVL.